This TCR beta chain stems from a study of T cells in localized non-small cell lung cancer. This table comes from immunoSEQ multiplex PCR, and its TCRdb copy is limited to in-frame clones, with some not included. The data show around 1,900 clones, 30% to 40% seen once. Points from the study as a whole: It was uninvolved adjacent lung that showed the highest T cell clonality, exceeding tumor. Investigators sequenced only a single tumor region, leaving heterogeneity possible.

The germline V gene has CDR1 MNHGY and CDR2 SAAAGT. Trimming left V 7 bases short and J 3 bases short, with 12 bases between. CDR3 length equals 13 residues. Samples of adjacent lung lacking atypia were obtained no closer than 2 cm to the tumor margin. Points on this clone: No antigen is known for it.

The material sequenced was normal lung tissue next to the tumor, taken before any cancer treatment. V and J are TRBV6-8 and TRBJ1-1; D unresolved. The sequence came from a male donor aged 60 or over with stage III squamous cell lung carcinoma. Written as DNA, the CDR3 is TGTGCCAGCACTCAAAGGGCGCACACTGAAGCTTTCTTT. Amino acids: CASTQRAHTEAFF.